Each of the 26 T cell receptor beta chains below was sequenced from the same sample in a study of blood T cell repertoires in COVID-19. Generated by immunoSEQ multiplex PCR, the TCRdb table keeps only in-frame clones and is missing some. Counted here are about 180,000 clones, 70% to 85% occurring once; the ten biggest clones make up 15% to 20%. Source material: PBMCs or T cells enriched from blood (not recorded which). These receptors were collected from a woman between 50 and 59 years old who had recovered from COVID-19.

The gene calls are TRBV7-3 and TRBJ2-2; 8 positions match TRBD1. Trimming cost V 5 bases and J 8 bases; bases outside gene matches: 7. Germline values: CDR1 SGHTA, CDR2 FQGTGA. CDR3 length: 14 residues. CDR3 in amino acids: CASSGDRTGGELFF. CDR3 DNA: TGTGCCAGCAGCGGGGACAGGACGGGAGGGGAGCTGTTTTTT.

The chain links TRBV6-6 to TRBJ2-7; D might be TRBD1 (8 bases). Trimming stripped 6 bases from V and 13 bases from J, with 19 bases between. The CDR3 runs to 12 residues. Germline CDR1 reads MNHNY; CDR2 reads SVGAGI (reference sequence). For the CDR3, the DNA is TGTGCCAGCAGCGGACAGGGTTCGGGGGGTTACTTC. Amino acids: CASSGQGSGGYF.

The CDR3 here is CASSQGTSALSNQPQHF. The CDR3 coding sequence is TGCGCCAGCAGCCAAGGGACATCCGCTCTTAGCAATCAGCCCCAGCATTTT. The rearrangement links TRBV4-1 to TRBJ1-5, with D perhaps TRBD1 (5 bases). Germline values: CDR1 MGHRA, CDR2 YSYEKL. V was pared by 1 base and J by 0 bases, with 13 bases between. The CDR3 is made up of 17 amino acids.

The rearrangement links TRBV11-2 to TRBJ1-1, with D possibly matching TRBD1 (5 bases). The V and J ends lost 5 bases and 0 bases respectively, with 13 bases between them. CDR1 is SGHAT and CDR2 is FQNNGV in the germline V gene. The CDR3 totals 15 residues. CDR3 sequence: CASSIQETMNTEAFF. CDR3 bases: TGTGCCAGCAGCATACAGGAGACAATGAACACTGAAGCTTTCTTT.

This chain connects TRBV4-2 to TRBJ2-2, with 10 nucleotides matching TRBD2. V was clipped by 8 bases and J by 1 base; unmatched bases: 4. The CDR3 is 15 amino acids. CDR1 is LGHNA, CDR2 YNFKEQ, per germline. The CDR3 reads CASSGLAVNTGELFF. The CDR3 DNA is TGTGCCAGCTCCGGACTAGCGGTGAACACCGGGGAGCTGTTTTTT.

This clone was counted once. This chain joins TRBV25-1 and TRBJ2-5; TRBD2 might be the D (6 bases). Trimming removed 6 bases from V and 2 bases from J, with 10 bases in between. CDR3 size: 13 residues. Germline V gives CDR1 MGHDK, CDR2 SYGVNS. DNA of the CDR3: TGTGCCAGCAGACCAGCGGGTCAAGAGACCCAGTACTTC. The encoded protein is CASRPAGQETQYF. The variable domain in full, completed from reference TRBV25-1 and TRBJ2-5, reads EADIYQTPRYLVIGTGKKITLECSQTMGHDKMYWYQQDPGMELHLIHYSYGVNSTEKGDLSSESTVSRIRTEHFPLTLESARPSHTSQYLCASRPAGQETQYFGPGTRLLVL.

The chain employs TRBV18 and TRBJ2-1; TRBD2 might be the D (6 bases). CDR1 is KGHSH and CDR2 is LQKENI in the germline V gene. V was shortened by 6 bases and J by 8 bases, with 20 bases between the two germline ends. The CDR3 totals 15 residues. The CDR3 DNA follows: TGTGCCAGCTCCACTCAGGGTGTCCCGGGGGATGAGCAGTTCTTC. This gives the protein CASSTQGVPGDEQFF.

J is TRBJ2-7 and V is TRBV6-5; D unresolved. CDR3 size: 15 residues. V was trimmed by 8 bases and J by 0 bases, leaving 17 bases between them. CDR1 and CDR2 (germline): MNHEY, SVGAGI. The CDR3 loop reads CASLFFGGSSYEQYF. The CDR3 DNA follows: TGTGCCAGCCTTTTCTTCGGTGGTAGCTCCTACGAGCAGTACTTC.

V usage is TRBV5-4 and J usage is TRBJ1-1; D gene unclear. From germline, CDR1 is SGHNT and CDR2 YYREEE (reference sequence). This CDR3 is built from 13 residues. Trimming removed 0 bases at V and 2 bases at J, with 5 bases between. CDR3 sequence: CASSLDSNTEAFF. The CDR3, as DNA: TGTGCCAGCAGCTTGGACAGTAACACTGAAGCTTTCTTT.

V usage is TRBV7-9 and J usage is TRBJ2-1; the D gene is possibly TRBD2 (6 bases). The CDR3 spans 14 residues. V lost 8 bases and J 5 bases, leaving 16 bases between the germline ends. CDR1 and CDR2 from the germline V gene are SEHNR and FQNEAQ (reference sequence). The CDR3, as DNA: TGTGCCAGCCGGGACTCAGACACCCACAATGAGCAGTTCTTC. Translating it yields CASRDSDTHNEQFF. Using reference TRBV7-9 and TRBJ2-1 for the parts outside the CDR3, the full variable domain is DTGVSQNPRHKITKRGQNVTFRCDPISEHNRLYWYRQTLGQGPEFLTYFQNEAQLEKSRLLSDRFSAERPKGSFSTLEIQRTEQGDSAMYLCASRDSDTHNEQFFGPGTRLTVL.

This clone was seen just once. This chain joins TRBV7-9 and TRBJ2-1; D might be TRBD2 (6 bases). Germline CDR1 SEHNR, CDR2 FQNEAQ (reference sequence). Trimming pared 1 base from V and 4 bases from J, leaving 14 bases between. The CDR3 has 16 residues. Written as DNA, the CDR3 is TGTGCCAGCAGCTTAGGCTTTATGGCGGGATACAATGAGCAGTTCTTC. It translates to CASSLGFMAGYNEQFF.

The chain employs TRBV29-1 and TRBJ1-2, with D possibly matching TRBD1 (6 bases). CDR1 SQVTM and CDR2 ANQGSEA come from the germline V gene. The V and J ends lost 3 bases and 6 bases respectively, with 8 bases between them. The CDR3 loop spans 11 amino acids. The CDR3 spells CSVDRGNGYTF. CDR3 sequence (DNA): TGCAGCGTTGACAGGGGCAATGGCTACACCTTC.

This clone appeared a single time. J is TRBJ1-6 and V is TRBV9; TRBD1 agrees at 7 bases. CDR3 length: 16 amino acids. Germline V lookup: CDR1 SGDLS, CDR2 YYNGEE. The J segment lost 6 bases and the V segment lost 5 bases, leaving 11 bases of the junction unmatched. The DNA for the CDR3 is TGTGCCAGCAGTGAATCCAGACAGGGTATTAATTCACCCCTCCACTTT. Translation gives CASSESRQGINSPLHF.

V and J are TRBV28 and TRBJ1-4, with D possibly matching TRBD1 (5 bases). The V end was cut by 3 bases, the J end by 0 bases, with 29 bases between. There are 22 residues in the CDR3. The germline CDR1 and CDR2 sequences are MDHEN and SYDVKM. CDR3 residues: CASSLFFEWSVGVIATNEKLFF. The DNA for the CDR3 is TGTGCCAGCAGTTTGTTCTTCGAGTGGAGTGTAGGGGTGATTGCAACTAATGAAAAACTGTTTTTT. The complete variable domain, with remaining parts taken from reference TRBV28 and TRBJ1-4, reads DVKVTQSSRYLVKRTGEKVFLECVQDMDHENMFWYRQDPGLGLRLIYFSYDVKMKEKGDIPEGYSVSREKKERFSLILESASTNQTSMYLCASSLFFEWSVGVIATNEKLFFGSGTQLSVL.

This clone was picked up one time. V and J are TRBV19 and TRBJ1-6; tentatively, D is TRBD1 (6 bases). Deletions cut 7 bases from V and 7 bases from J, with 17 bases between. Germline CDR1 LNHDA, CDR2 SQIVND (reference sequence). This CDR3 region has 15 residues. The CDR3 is CASKAGATLNSPLHF. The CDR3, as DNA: TGTGCCAGTAAGGCAGGGGCCACCCTAAATTCACCCCTCCACTTT.

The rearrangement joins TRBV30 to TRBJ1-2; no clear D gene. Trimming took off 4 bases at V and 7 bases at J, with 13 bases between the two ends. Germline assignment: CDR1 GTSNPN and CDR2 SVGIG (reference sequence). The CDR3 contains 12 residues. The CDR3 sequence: CAWMRGDPGYTF. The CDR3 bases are TGTGCCTGGATGCGAGGCGACCCTGGCTACACCTTC. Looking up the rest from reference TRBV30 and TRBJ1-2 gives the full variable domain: SQTIHQWPATLVQPVGSPLSLECTVEGTSNPNLYWYRQAAGRGLQLLFYSVGIGQISSEVPQNLSASRPQDRQFILSSKKLLLSDSGFYLCAWMRGDPGYTFGSGTRLTVV.

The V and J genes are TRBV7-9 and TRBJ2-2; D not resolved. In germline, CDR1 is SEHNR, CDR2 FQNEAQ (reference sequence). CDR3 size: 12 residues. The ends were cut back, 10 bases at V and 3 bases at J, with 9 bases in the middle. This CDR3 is CAKIGYTGELFF. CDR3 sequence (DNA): TGTGCCAAGATCGGGTACACCGGGGAGCTGTTTTTT.

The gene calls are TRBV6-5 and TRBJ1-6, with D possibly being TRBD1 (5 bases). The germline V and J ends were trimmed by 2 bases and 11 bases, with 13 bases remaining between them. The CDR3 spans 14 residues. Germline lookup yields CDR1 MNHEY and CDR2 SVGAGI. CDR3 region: CASSYEQGSAPLHF. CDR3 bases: TGTGCCAGCAGTTACGAGCAGGGTAGTGCACCCCTCCACTTT.

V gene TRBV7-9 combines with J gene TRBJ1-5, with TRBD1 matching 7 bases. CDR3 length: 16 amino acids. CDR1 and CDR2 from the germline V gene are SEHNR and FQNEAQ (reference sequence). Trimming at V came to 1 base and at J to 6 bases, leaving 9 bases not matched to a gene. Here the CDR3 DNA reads TGTGCCAGCAGCTTAGAAGGGCAGGGGGGAAGTCAGCCCCAGCATTTT. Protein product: CASSLEGQGGSQPQHF.

The DNA for the CDR3 is TGTGCCAGCAGTGCACAGGGGCCAACAGATACGCAGTATTTT. The encoded protein is CASSAQGPTDTQYF. This rearrangement joins TRBV2 to TRBJ2-3; 7 nucleotides align to TRBD1. CDR1 SNHLY and CDR2 FYNNEI come from the germline V gene. The CDR3 extends over 14 amino acids. The V segment lost 4 bases and the J segment 3 bases; nucleotides outside the gene matches: 4.

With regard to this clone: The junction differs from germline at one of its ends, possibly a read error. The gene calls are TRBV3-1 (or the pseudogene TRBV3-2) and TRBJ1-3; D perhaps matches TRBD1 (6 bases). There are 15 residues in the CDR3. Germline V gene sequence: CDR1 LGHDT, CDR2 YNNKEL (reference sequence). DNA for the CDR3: TGTGCCACCAGCAGGGGTCTTTTGGCTGGAAACACCATATATTTT. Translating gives CATSRGLLAGNTIYF.

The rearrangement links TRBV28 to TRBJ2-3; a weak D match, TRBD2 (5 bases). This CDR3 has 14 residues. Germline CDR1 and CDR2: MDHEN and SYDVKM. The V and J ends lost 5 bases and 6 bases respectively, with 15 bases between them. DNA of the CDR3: TGTGCCAGCAGTGGCCGGACTTGGACGGATACGCAGTATTTT. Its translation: CASSGRTWTDTQYF.

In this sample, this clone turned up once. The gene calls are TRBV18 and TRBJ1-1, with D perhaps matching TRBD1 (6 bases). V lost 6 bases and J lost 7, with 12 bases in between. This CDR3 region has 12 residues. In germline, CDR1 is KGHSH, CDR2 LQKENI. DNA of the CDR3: TGTGCCAGCTCCCCGCGGACAGATGAAGCTTTCTTT. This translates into CASSPRTDEAFF.

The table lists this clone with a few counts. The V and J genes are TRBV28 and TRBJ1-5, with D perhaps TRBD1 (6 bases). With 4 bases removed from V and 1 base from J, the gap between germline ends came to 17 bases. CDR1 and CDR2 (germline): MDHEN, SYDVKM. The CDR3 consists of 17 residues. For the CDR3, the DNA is TGTGCCAGCAGTTCGGACAGAGCACGGCTGAGCAATCAGCCCCAGCATTTT. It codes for CASSSDRARLSNQPQHF.

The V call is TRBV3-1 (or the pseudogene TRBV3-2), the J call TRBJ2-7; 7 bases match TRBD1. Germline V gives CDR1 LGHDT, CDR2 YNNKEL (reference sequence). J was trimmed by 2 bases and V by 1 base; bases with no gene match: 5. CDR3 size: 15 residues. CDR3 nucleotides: TGTGCCAGCAGCCAAGGAACCGGGACAGCCTACGAGCAGTACTTC. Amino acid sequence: CASSQGTGTAYEQYF.

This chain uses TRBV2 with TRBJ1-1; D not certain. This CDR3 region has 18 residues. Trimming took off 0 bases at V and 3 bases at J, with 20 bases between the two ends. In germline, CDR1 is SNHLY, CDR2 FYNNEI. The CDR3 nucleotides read TGTGCCAGCAGTGAAGCATCACGGGGTTGGAGCTCTGACACTGAAGCTTTCTTT. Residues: CASSEASRGWSSDTEAFF.